Here is one T cell receptor beta chain with its context. The antigen it recognizes is unknown. There are no base qualities to consult, and no much larger clone falls within one base. V drops 1 base and J drops 6 bases, leaving 7 bases in between. Measured from the cysteine to the phenylalanine, the CDR3 is 12 residues long. Only the CDR3 DNA is retained, 36 bases long and in frame from the first base. CDR1 and CDR2 are read off the germline V gene as SGHAT and FQNNGV. The sample is drawn from a study of blood T cells in healthy people across ages (dated by TCRdb to the mid-2010s). Background on the whole study: In model experiments, roughly one uniquely barcoded TCR beta cDNA molecule per two T cells was captured by template switching. The donors were divided into four age groups: young (average around 17 years), middle-aged (around 37), aged (around 59) and long-lived (more than 75). To avoid experimental bias, donors of different ages were distributed randomly across sequencing lanes. Age-related changes in TCR beta repertoire diversity were measured in the study by deep sequencing normalized with unique cDNA molecular identifiers. For two donors (one aged 18 to 30 and one aged 80 or older), the study analyzed two additional independent replicas of 1 million unique cDNA reads from the same blood draw. General findings and caveats noted by the study authors: As age increased, observed TCR beta diversity per million T cells dropped in a roughly linear way, and a significant reduction was already evident by age about 40. Bulk unsorted PBMC profiling prevented conclusive comparison of naive and antigen-experienced compartments. Compared with the aged group, the long-lived group had more naive CD4+ T cells, fewer expanded clones and increased TCR diversity, a pattern suggesting age selection. Estimates of total diversity based on one million sequenced T cells were considered lower bounds and underestimates. Observed TCR beta diversity correlated strongly with the percentage of naive T cells measured by flow cytometry. Because donor CMV infection status was unknown, age-related changes in expanded clonotypes were potentially confounded.

Preparation of the library involved 5' RACE. The sequencer listed for this sample is Illumina HiSeq 2500. A second PCR of roughly 6 to 11 cycles was run with a J-beta primer mix and a sample-barcoded 5' primer. A unique molecular identifier was introduced onto each TCR beta cDNA molecule by a template-switch 5' adaptor carrying 12 random nucleotides. Each sample yielded at least 2.5 million CDR3-containing paired-end reads. First-strand cDNA synthesis was performed from all RNA using the Mint cDNA synthesis kit, with priming by a TRBC-specific oligonucleotide. After uracil-DNA glycosylase treatment, a first 18-cycle PCR used universal primers M1SS and BC2_uni_R on all cDNA. Processing in the source paper ran as follows. Normalization of each sample was performed by random selection of 1 million high-quality reads, each carrying a distinct molecular identifier. Reads with shared molecular identifiers were discarded instead of being binned into consensus sequences. MiTCR, with a Q25 quality threshold and the strictest error-elimination algorithm, was used for CDR3 identification, clonotype clustering and error correction. A nonparametric unseen species model using Euler transformation provided a lower-bound estimate of total TCR beta diversity. The public reads were run again by TCRdb, first through fastp at Q25 and then through MiXCR, and only productive beta chains were kept. Records with the same CDR3 protein are collapsed into one entry carrying the most frequent genes and DNA. These V and J calls originate from TCRdb's pipeline instead of the authors' own analysis. For this sample the table gives 350,000 to 450,000 distinct CDR3 sequences, of which about half were detected only once. The ten largest clones capture 50% to 65% of the sample.

Systemically healthy Caucasian individuals from Russia, 39 in total and aged about 6 to 95 years, were included as donors. Each donor gave ten milliliters of peripheral blood, drawn into EDTA-treated Vacutainer tubes. PBMCs were isolated by Ficoll-Paque density-gradient centrifugation, with at least 6 million obtained per sample. Total RNA was extracted from PBMCs with Trizol reagent, with at least 5 micrograms obtained per sample. For every donor, flow cytometry on a PBMC aliquot measured the percentage of naive CD45RAhigh/CD27high T cells. This receptor was taken from a man between 60 and 70 years old in good health. This receptor chain uses TRBV11-2 and TRBJ2-7, with no D gene named confidently. Material: blood. CDR3 region: CASSLGRVEQYF. The sequenced DNA: TGTGCCAGCAGCTTAGGAAGGGTCGAGCAGTACTTC.